Each of the 26 T cell receptor beta chains below was sequenced from the same sample in a study of T-cell memory formation after mild COVID-19. TCRdb analysed the 5' RACE reads with MiXCR anew, one entry per CDR3 protein. The sample shows approximately 500,000 distinct CDR3 sequences, around a quarter of them seen only once. The specimen sequenced was PBMCs or a T cell subset sorted from them (not recorded which). Source of these receptors: an adult woman who had mild COVID-19 (a few samples of this study predate the infection). Cell type and time point are not known.

This clonotype occurred a few times. V usage is TRBV5-1 and J usage is TRBJ2-5, with D tentatively TRBD2 (5 bases). CDR3 size: 16 residues. V was shortened by 4 bases and J by 5 bases, with 21 bases between the two germline ends. The germline gives CDR1 SGHRS, CDR2 YFSETQ. The CDR3 reads CASSPSELTGGETQYF. The CDR3, as DNA: TGCGCCAGCAGCCCCTCCGAACTTACGGGCGGGGAGACCCAGTACTTC.

This clonotype was recorded a few times. The chain employs TRBV7-3 and TRBJ1-2; D remains unclear. The V end lost 2 bases, the J end lost 7 bases, and 17 bases lay between the germline ends. The CDR3 consists of 15 residues. Germline CDR1 reads SGHTA; CDR2 reads FQGTGA. CDR3 sequence (DNA): TGTGCCAGCAGCTTATCGCACGGGCCTCTCGGTGGCTACACCTTC. It yields the protein CASSLSHGPLGGYTF. The variable domain in full, completed from reference TRBV7-3 and TRBJ1-2, reads GAGVSQTPSNKVTEKGKYVELRCDPISGHTALYWYRQSLGQGPEFLIYFQGTGAADDSGLPNDRFFAVRPEGSVSTLKIQRTERGDSAVYLCASSLSHGPLGGYTFGSGTRLTVV.

This sequence joins TRBV29-1 and TRBJ2-7; D is possibly TRBD1 (6 bases). CDR1 is SQVTM and CDR2 is ANQGSEA in the germline V gene. The CDR3 runs 17 residues. Deletions cut 5 bases from V and 4 bases from J, with 27 bases between. CDR3 bases: TGCAGCGTTTCCCTAGGACAGTCACTACGGGGTACTTACGAGCAGTACTTC. Translated: CSVSLGQSLRGTYEQYF.

This rearrangement joins TRBV7-6 to TRBJ1-1; TRBD1 is a possible D gene (6 bases). CDR3 length: 18 residues. Trimming cost V 5 bases and J 3 bases, with 25 bases left between them. Germline values: CDR1 SGHVS, CDR2 FNYEAQ. In nucleotides, the CDR3 is TGTGCCAGCAGCCCCCTAAGGCCAGGGGAGAACTTGGACACTGAAGCTTTCTTT. It encodes CASSPLRPGENLDTEAFF.

This clonotype has just a few counts. The chain recombines TRBV29-1 with TRBJ2-7; perhaps TRBD1 as D (5 bases). Germline V gene sequence: CDR1 SQVTM, CDR2 ANQGSEA. The CDR3 extends over 15 amino acids. Trimming pared 0 bases from V and 1 base from J, leaving 13 bases between. For the CDR3, the DNA is TGCAGCGTTGAAGAGGCAGGGAAGACGTCCTACGAGCAGTACTTC. Residues: CSVEEAGKTSYEQYF.

The CDR3 nucleotides read TGCAGTGCCCGGGGGGCAGCCATGAACACTGAAGCTTTCTTT. This sequence encodes CSARGAAMNTEAFF. The chain joins TRBV20-1 to TRBJ1-1, with D possibly being TRBD1 (6 bases). The V end lost 6 bases, the J end lost 0 bases, and 14 bases lay between the germline ends. CDR1 and CDR2 from the germline V gene are DFQATT and SNEGSKA (reference sequence). This CDR3 is 14 amino acids long.

This clonotype showed up just a few times. The rearrangement links TRBV3-1 to TRBJ2-1; no reliable D call. The V end was cut by 0 bases, the J end by 8 bases, with 2 bases between. This CDR3 is 11 amino acids long. Per the germline V gene, CDR1 is LGHDT and CDR2 is YNNKEL (reference sequence). CDR3 bases: TGTGCCAGCAGCCAAGAACATGAGCAGTTCTTC. Protein: CASSQEHEQFF.

The V gene is TRBV29-1, the J gene TRBJ1-5, with D tentatively TRBD1 (5 bases). This CDR3 contains 13 residues. Per germline, CDR1 SQVTM and CDR2 ANQGSEA. Trimming cost V 6 bases and J 2 bases, with 11 bases left between them. CDR3 sequence: CSVGRGGNQPQHF. The CDR3 bases are TGCAGCGTCGGGAGGGGAGGCAATCAGCCCCAGCATTTT.

This clonotype was seen a handful of times. The chain uses TRBV20-1 and TRBJ1-2; 11 bases are shared with TRBD1. The V segment lost 2 bases and the J segment 4 bases; nucleotides outside the gene matches: 3. Looked up from germline, CDR1 is DFQATT and CDR2 is SNEGSKA (reference sequence). This CDR3 spans 14 amino acids. The CDR3 region is CSARSGTGGYGYTF. The CDR3 DNA reads TGCAGTGCTAGATCGGGGACAGGGGGCTATGGCTACACCTTC.

The rearrangement uses TRBV5-6 and TRBJ2-7, with a possible D match to TRBD2 (7 bases). The germline CDR1 and CDR2 sequences are SGHDT and YYEEEE. The CDR3 covers 13 residues. The germline V and J ends were trimmed by 7 bases and 3 bases, with 14 bases remaining between them. CDR3 protein: CASSGGLIYEQYF. For the CDR3, the DNA is TGTGCCAGCTCGGGGGGCCTTATCTACGAGCAGTACTTC.

V and J are TRBV11-3 and TRBJ2-4; possibly TRBD1 for D (5 bases). V lost 0 bases, J lost 6 bases, and 6 bases lay in between. The germline gives CDR1 SGHNT, CDR2 YENEEA. CDR3 length: 13 amino acids. The CDR3 bases are TGTGCCAGCAGCTTAGAAGACAGAAACATTCAGTACTTC. Amino acid sequence: CASSLEDRNIQYF.

The V gene is TRBV25-1, the J gene TRBJ2-5, with 8 bases matching TRBD2. V lost 1 base and J lost 2; bases outside the gene matches: 6. The CDR3 contains 16 residues. Germline V CDR1 and CDR2: MGHDK, SYGVNS. The CDR3 DNA follows: TGTGCCAGCAGTGAATTCGGGGGGGCACCACAAGAGACCCAGTACTTC. Translating it yields CASSEFGGAPQETQYF.

The V call is TRBV5-8, the J call TRBJ2-7; 7 positions agree with TRBD2. CDR3 length: 14 residues. The V gene's germline CDR1 is SGHTS and CDR2 YDEGEE. V lost 6 bases to trimming and J lost 2 bases; unmatched junction nucleotides: 8. The DNA of the CDR3 is TGTGCCAGCAACGGGGAGGGAGCGCCCTACGAGCAGTACTTC. Translated, it gives CASNGEGAPYEQYF.

At least ten counts were recorded for this clonotype. This chain uses TRBV7-9 with TRBJ1-1; D perhaps matches TRBD1 (5 bases). This CDR3 contains 13 residues. The V gene's germline CDR1 is SEHNR and CDR2 FQNEAQ (reference sequence). V lost 5 bases, J lost 5 bases, and 12 bases lay in between. CDR3 DNA sequence: TGTGCCAGCAGCCGCCAGGGCCGGACTGAAGCTTTCTTT. This sequence encodes CASSRQGRTEAFF.

This chain connects TRBV6-5 to TRBJ2-1; 12 positions match TRBD2. CDR1 and CDR2 (germline): MNHEY, SVGAGI. The CDR3 runs 14 residues. V shed 6 bases and J 8 bases; nucleotides not matched to a gene: 5. This chain's CDR3 is CASRASGGVHEQFF. CDR3 bases: TGTGCCAGCAGGGCTAGCGGGGGGGTGCATGAGCAGTTCTTC.

This clonotype was counted many times. This rearrangement joins TRBV5-6 to TRBJ2-1; 9 bases are a match to TRBD1. The ends lost 3 bases at V and 1 base at J; junction bases unmatched: 5. From germline, CDR1 is SGHDT and CDR2 YYEEEE. The length of the CDR3 is 16 residues. The CDR3 protein is CASSSIQGASYNEQFF. The CDR3 DNA reads as TGTGCCAGCAGCTCGATACAGGGGGCATCCTACAATGAGCAGTTCTTC. Full variable domain (missing parts from reference TRBV5-6 and TRBJ2-1): DAGVTQSPTHLIKTRGQQVTLRCSPKSGHDTVSWYQQALGQGPQFIFQYYEEEERQRGNFPDRFSGHQFPNYSSELNVNALLLGDSALYLCASSSIQGASYNEQFFGPGTRLTVL.

This chain links TRBV29-1 with TRBJ2-3; possibly TRBD2 for D (7 bases). The CDR3 is 11 amino acids. From germline, CDR1 is SQVTM and CDR2 ANQGSEA. CDR3 region: CGGGTQDTQYF. CDR3 bases: TGCGGCGGGGGCACCCAAGATACGCAGTATTTT.

This clonotype was seen a few times. This rearrangement joins TRBV25-1 to TRBJ2-1, with 10 bases lining up with TRBD1. The junction had 5 bases not matched to a gene; V was cut back by 5 bases and J by 4 bases. From germline, CDR1 is MGHDK and CDR2 SYGVNS. The CDR3 consists of 15 residues. The DNA of the CDR3 is TGTGCCAGCAGTAACGGGACAGGGGCATACAATGAGCAGTTCTTC. Encoded protein: CASSNGTGAYNEQFF.

This clonotype has a handful of counts. DNA for the CDR3: TGCGCCAGCAGCTTGGGGAGTGGGGGGATCTACAATGAGCAGTTCTTC. Protein sequence: CASSLGSGGIYNEQFF. The chain employs TRBV5-1 and TRBJ2-1; maybe TRBD2 (6 bases). The germline gives CDR1 SGHRS, CDR2 YFSETQ. Trimming pared 0 bases from V and 3 bases from J, leaving 13 bases between. The CDR3 has 16 residues.

The chain uses TRBV5-1 and TRBJ2-3; 11 nucleotides align to TRBD2. The length of the CDR3 is 16 residues. Germline V gene data show CDR1 as SGHRS and CDR2 as YFSETQ. Germline trimming cut 4 bases from V and 4 bases from J; bases unmatched to any gene: 8. CDR3 residues: CASSDSTSGVADTQYF. CDR3 DNA sequence: TGCGCCAGCAGCGATTCGACTAGCGGGGTTGCAGATACGCAGTATTTT. Supplemented by reference TRBV5-1 and TRBJ2-3, the full variable domain reads KAGVTQTPRYLIKTRGQQVTLSCSPISGHRSVSWYQQTPGQGLQFLFEYFSETQRNKGNFPGRFSGRQFSNSRSEMNVSTLELGDSALYLCASSDSTSGVADTQYFGPGTRLTVL.

This clonotype appeared a few times. The genes are TRBV7-2 and TRBJ1-1; D is unresolved. CDR3 length equals 15 residues. Per germline, CDR1 SGHTA and CDR2 FQGNSA. Trimming shortened V by 3 bases and J by 4 bases, and 15 bases separated the two germline ends. DNA for the CDR3: TGTGCCAGCAGCTTTAAGACCCTGGCTAGCACTGAAGCTTTCTTT. This codes for CASSFKTLASTEAFF.

V gene TRBV11-2 combines with J gene TRBJ2-1, with D possibly matching TRBD2 (7 bases). This CDR3 contains 22 residues. CDR1 is SGHAT, CDR2 FQNNGV, per germline. Between the trimmed V and J ends, which lost 3 bases and 10 bases, there was a span of 40 bases. The CDR3 loop is CASSFNGGQNLRGAGAFGEQFF. In DNA, the CDR3 is TGTGCCAGCAGCTTCAACGGGGGGCAGAACCTCCGTGGCGCGGGAGCTTTTGGGGAGCAGTTCTTC.

The genes are TRBV2 and TRBJ2-2; 8 bases are shared with TRBD1. Trimming took 5 bases from V and 5 from J; bases not matched to a gene: 7. CDR1 and CDR2 from the germline V gene are SNHLY and FYNNEI. This CDR3 region has 15 residues. CDR3 region: CASSPGGAETGELFF. For the CDR3, the DNA is TGTGCCAGCAGTCCAGGGGGCGCAGAAACCGGGGAGCTGTTTTTT.

The chain employs TRBV29-1 and TRBJ2-2; 7 positions match TRBD2. This CDR3 has 13 amino acids. Unmatched junction bases numbered 4, after V lost 4 bases and J lost 5 bases. Germline V CDR1 and CDR2: SQVTM, ANQGSEA. CDR3 residues: CSVGDYLTGELFF. CDR3 nucleotide sequence: TGCAGCGTTGGGGACTATCTGACCGGGGAGCTGTTTTTT.

This clonotype was found a few times. This sequence joins TRBV29-1 and TRBJ2-5; weak D call: TRBD1 (7 bases). This CDR3 contains 15 residues. V dropped 6 bases and J dropped 3 bases, with 20 bases sitting between them. CDR1 SQVTM and CDR2 ANQGSEA come from the germline V gene. The CDR3 spells CSVYDRAGIKETQYF. CDR3 DNA sequence: TGCAGCGTCTACGACAGGGCGGGAATCAAAGAGACCCAGTACTTC.

In this sample, this clonotype turned up many times. The rearrangement uses TRBV20-1 and TRBJ2-1; the D call may be TRBD1 or TRBD2 (6 bases each). The V end lost 0 bases, the J end lost 4 bases, and 16 bases lay between the germline ends. CDR1 is DFQATT, CDR2 SNEGSKA, per germline (reference sequence). The CDR3 is made up of 16 amino acids. The CDR3 DNA sequence: TGCAGTGCTAGAGATGTGGGGGGCGCATGGTACAATGAGCAGTTCTTC. Translated, it gives CSARDVGGAWYNEQFF.